The sequence of this T cell receptor beta chain was determined in a study of T cell responses to AZD1222 COVID-19 vaccine. The wider study: Analysis merged second doses at about 4 or about 12 weeks.

Overall study results and limits: Every sample of the repertoires postdated the peak T cell response. Unmutated variant regions reportedly attract nearly half of all spike-specific TCRs.

Germline V gene sequence: CDR1 KGHDR, CDR2 SFDVKD. The CDR3 runs to 13 residues. V was clipped by 3 bases and J by 9 bases, with 13 bases between them. This table comes from immunoSEQ multiplex PCR, and its TCRdb copy is limited to in-frame clones, with some not included. Of some 150,000 clones in the sample, roughly nine tenths were seen once. Comment on this clone: What it binds is unknown.

The chain uses TRBV24-1 and TRBJ1-2; no definite D call. Sequences were derived from peripheral blood, sampled on day 0 of AZD1222 vaccination. This sequence originates from an adult in good health. In DNA form, the CDR3 reads TGTGCCACCAGTGATGTGTATCAGGAGAGCTACACCTTC. This codes for CATSDVYQESYTF.